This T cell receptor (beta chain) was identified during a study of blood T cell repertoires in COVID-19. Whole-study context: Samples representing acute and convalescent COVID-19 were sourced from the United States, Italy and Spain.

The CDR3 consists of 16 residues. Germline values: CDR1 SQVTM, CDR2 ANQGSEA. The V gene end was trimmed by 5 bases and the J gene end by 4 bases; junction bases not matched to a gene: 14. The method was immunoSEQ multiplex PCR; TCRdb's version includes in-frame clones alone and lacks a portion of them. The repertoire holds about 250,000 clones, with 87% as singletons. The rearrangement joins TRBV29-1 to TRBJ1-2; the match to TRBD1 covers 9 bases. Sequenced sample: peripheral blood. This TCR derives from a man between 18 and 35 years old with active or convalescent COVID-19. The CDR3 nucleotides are TGCAGCGTTCCATTACCCGGGACAGGGAAAAGCTATGGCTACACCTTC. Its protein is CSVPLPGTGKSYGYTF.